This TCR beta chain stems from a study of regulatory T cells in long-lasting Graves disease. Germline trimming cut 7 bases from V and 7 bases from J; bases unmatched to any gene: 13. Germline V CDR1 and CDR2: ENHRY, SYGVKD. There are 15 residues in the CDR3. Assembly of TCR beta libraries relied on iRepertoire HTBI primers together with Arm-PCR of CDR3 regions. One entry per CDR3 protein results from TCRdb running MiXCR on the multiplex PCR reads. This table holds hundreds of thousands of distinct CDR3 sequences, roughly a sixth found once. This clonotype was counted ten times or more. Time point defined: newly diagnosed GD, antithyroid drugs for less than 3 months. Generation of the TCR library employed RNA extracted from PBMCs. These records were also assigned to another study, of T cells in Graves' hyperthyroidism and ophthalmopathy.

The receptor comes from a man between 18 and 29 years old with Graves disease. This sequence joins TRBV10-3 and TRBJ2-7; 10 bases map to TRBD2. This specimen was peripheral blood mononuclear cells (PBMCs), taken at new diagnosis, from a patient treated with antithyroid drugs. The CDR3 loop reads CAIKDPGTSAQEQYF. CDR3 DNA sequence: TGTGCCATCAAGGATCCCGGGACTAGCGCACAAGAGCAGTACTTC.